What follows are 8 T cell receptor beta chains derived from one specimen sequenced in a study of blood T cells in healthy people across ages. The authors ran a second PCR of about 7 to 11 cycles using a sample-barcoded 5' primer and a J-beta primer mix. Via MiXCR, TCRdb re-called the 5' RACE reads, giving one row per CDR3 protein. The profile covers a few hundred thousand distinct CDR3 sequences, with approximately 25% appearing a single time and 18% taken by the ten largest. Sequencing was done on a sample of blood. The receptors were gathered from a woman aged 70-85 years in good health.

The rearrangement uses TRBV5-1 and TRBJ1-5; D remains unclear. Germline V gene data show CDR1 as SGHRS and CDR2 as YFSETQ. V dropped 5 bases and J dropped 4 bases, with 22 bases sitting between them. The CDR3 extends over 17 amino acids. CDR3 nucleotide sequence: TGCGCCAGCAGTCCGGGCCCTGAGGGTGGATGGAATCAGCCCCAGCATTTT. Translating it yields CASSPGPEGGWNQPQHF.

This clonotype was seen more than once but under ten times. The chain combines TRBV29-1 with TRBJ1-1, with D unclear. Germline values: CDR1 SQVTM, CDR2 ANQGSEA. This CDR3 is 15 amino acids long. V was shortened by 4 bases and J by 0 bases, with 15 bases between the two germline ends. The CDR3: CSVGGPAHLNTEAFF. In DNA form, the CDR3 reads TGCAGCGTTGGAGGTCCAGCTCACTTGAACACTGAAGCTTTCTTT.

The chain employs TRBV29-1 and TRBJ2-6; 7 nucleotides match TRBD2. Trimming cost V 7 bases and J 0 bases; bases outside gene matches: 6. CDR1 and CDR2 (germline): SQVTM, ANQGSEA. The CDR3 spans 15 residues. DNA for the CDR3: TGCAGCGCCCTGGGAGGGTCCTCTGGGGCCAACGTCCTGACTTTC. Amino acids: CSALGGSSGANVLTF.

This clonotype occurred a few times. The chain's CDR3 is CASSYSGTKGYGYTF. The DNA of the CDR3 is TGTGCCAGCAGTTACTCCGGGACGAAGGGCTATGGCTACACCTTC. The gene calls are TRBV6-2 or TRBV6-3 and TRBJ1-2, with a weak D call TRBD1 (5 bases). V was clipped by 0 bases and J by 4 bases, with 12 bases between them. The V gene's germline CDR1 is MNHEY and CDR2 SVGEGT. The CDR3 is made up of 15 amino acids.

This chain joins TRBV7-9 and TRBJ2-7; D unclear. Trimming shortened V by 4 bases and J by 1 base, and 11 bases separated the two germline ends. The CDR3 runs 14 residues. Germline V gives CDR1 SEHNR, CDR2 FQNEAQ (reference sequence). The CDR3 reads CASSSQVQSYEQYF. The CDR3, as DNA: TGTGCCAGCAGCTCCCAGGTCCAGTCCTACGAGCAGTACTTC.

This clonotype was seen a few times. V and J are TRBV7-6 and TRBJ2-5; D may match TRBD1 or TRBD2 (5 bases each). V lost 2 bases and J lost 5, with 18 bases in between. The CDR3 consists of 16 residues. Per the germline V gene, CDR1 is SGHVS and CDR2 is FNYEAQ. CDR3 DNA: TGTGCCAGCAGCTTACCAGTGGGGACCTCAAGGGAGACCCAGTACTTC. Translation: CASSLPVGTSRETQYF.

CDR3 bases: TGTGCCAGCAGTATACACAGACAGGGCGGAGATACGCAGTATTTT. Translated, it gives CASSIHRQGGDTQYF. The chain employs TRBV11-3 and TRBJ2-3; 7 bases match TRBD1. The CDR3 loop spans 15 amino acids. V trimming: 6 bases; J trimming: 5 bases; junction bases outside the gene matches: 11. Germline-derived CDR1 and CDR2 are SGHNT and YENEEA.

The genes are TRBV12-3 or TRBV12-4 and TRBJ2-3; 10 bases are a match to TRBD2. Losses at the gene ends were 5 bases for V and 3 bases for J; bases not matched to a gene: 5. This CDR3 is built from 15 residues. This CDR3 is CASSGASGRTDTQYF. In DNA form, the CDR3 reads TGTGCCAGCAGTGGGGCTAGCGGGAGAACAGATACGCAGTATTTT.